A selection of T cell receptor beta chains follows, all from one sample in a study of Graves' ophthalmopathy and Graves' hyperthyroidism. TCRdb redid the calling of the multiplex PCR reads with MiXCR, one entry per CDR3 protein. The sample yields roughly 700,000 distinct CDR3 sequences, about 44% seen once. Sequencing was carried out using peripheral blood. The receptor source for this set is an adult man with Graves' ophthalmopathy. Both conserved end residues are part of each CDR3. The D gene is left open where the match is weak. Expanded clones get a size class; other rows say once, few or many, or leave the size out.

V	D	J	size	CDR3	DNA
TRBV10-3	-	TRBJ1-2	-	CASSGGQPSNYGYTF	TGTGCCAGCAGCGGTGGACAGCCCTCTAACTATGGCTACACCTTC
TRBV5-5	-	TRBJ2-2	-	CASSPGARNTGELFF	TGTGCCAGCAGCCCCGGGGCCAGGAACACCGGGGAGCTGTTTTTT
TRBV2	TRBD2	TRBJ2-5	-	CASGRDYQTQYF	TGTGCCAGCGGAAGGGACTACCAGACCCAGTACTTC
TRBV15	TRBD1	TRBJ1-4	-	CATSRPGTANEKLFF	TGTGCCACCAGCAGACCCGGGACAGCGAATGAAAAACTGTTTTTT
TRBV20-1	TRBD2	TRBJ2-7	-	CSATWGGLDEQYF	TGCAGTGCTACTTGGGGGGGTTTGGACGAGCAGTACTTC
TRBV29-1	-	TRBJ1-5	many	CSVVGSRGFQPQHF	TGCAGCGTTGTCGGTTCCAGGGGTTTTCAGCCCCAGCATTTT
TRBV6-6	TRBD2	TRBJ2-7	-	CASRRLADAYEQYF	TGTGCCAGCAGGCGACTAGCGGACGCCTACGAGCAGTACTTC
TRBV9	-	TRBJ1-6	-	CASSGGGVSPLHF	TGTGCCAGCAGCGGGGGGGGGGTTTCACCCCTCCACTTT
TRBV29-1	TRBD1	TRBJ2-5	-	CSVTRQGNQETQYF	TGCAGCGTGACCAGACAGGGAAACCAAGAGACCCAGTACTTC
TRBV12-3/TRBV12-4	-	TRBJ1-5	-	CASSPRFRGGGNQPQHF	TGTGCCAGCAGTCCGCGGTTCAGGGGAGGGGGCAATCAGCCCCAGCATTTT
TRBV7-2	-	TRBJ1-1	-	CASRAGGSSPRNTEAFF	TGTGCCAGCAGAGCGGGAGGGTCTTCTCCGCGTAACACTGAAGCTTTCTTT
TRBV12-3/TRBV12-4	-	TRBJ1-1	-	CASSPIMTVTTEAFF	TGTGCCAGCAGTCCCATCATGACGGTGACCACTGAAGCTTTCTTT
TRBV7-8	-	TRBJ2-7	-	CASSLRAGKFYEQYF	TGTGCCAGCAGCTTGCGGGCAGGGAAATTCTACGAGCAGTACTTC
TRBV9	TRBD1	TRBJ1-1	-	CASSQELGTGPTEAFF	TGTGCCAGCAGCCAAGAGCTTGGGACAGGGCCCACTGAAGCTTTCTTT
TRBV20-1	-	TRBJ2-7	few	CSARDPGSGDSYEQYF	TGCAGTGCTAGAGACCCCGGAAGCGGAGACTCCTACGAGCAGTACTTC
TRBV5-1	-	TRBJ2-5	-	CASSQAYGQQETQYF	TGCGCCAGCAGCCAAGCTTATGGACAGCAAGAGACCCAGTACTTC
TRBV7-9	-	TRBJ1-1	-	CASSSPEGLNTEAFF	TGTGCCAGCAGCTCCCCGGAGGGTTTAAACACTGAAGCTTTCTTT
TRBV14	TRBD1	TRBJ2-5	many	CASSVMDRVKETQYF	TGTGCCAGCAGCGTGATGGACAGGGTAAAAGAGACCCAGTACTTC
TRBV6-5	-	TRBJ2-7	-	CASSDPPGGTYEQYF	TGTGCCAGCAGTGACCCCCCAGGGGGGACCTACGAGCAGTACTTC
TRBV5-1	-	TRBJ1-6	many	CASSLGGVSGSPLHF	TGCGCCAGCAGCTTGGGTGGGGTCTCGGGTTCACCCCTCCACTTT
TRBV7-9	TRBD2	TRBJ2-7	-	CASSLAIGEGEQYF	TGTGCCAGCAGCTTGGCGATAGGGGAGGGCGAGCAGTACTTC
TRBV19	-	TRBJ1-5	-	CASRVTVTNQPQHF	TGTGCCAGTAGAGTGACGGTAACTAATCAGCCCCAGCATTTT
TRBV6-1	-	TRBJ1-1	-	CASSYGREAFF	TGTGCCAGCAGTTACGGCAGGGAAGCTTTCTTT
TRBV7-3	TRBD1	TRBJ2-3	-	CASSDQGVGTQYF	TGTGCCAGCAGCGATCAGGGGGTCGGTACGCAGTATTTT
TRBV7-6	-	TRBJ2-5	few	CASSLGINGQETQYF	TGTGCCAGCAGCTTAGGGATTAATGGCCAAGAGACCCAGTACTTC
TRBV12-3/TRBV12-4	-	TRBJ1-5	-	CASSQDGASNQPQHF	TGTGCCAGCAGCCAGGACGGAGCTAGCAATCAGCCCCAGCATTTT
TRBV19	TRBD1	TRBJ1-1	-	CASSPRPGTGLRTEAFF	TGTGCCAGTAGTCCTCGTCCCGGGACAGGTTTAAGGACTGAAGCTTTCTTT
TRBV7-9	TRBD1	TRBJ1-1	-	CASSLKQGTEALF	TGTGCCAGCAGCCTAAAACAGGGGACTGAAGCTCTCTTT
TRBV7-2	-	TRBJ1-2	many	CASSLVSGSYGYTF	TGTGCCAGCAGCTTAGTATCAGGGTCCTATGGCTACACCTTC
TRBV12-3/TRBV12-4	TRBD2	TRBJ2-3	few	CASSYRPSGSTDTQYF	TGTGCCAGCAGCTACAGACCTAGCGGGAGCACAGATACGCAGTATTTT
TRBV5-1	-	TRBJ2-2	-	CASSLDGGMAGGELFF	TGTGCCAGCAGCTTAGATGGGGGAATGGCCGGCGGGGAGCTGTTTTTT
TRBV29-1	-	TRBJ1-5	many	CSVGGGGNQPQHF	TGCAGCGTTGGGGGGGGCGGCAATCAGCCCCAGCATTTT
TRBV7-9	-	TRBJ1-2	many	CASSQDQYGYTF	TGTGCCAGCAGCCAGGACCAGTATGGCTACACCTTC
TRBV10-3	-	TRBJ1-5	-	CASRSEDSNQPQHF	TGTGCCAGCAGGTCCGAAGATAGCAATCAGCCCCAGCATTTT
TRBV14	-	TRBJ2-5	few	CASSQDSQTQYF	TGTGCCAGCAGCCAAGATAGTCAGACCCAGTACTTC
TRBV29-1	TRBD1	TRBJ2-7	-	CSLVGTGSYEQYF	TGCAGCTTAGTCGGGACAGGGTCCTACGAGCAGTACTTC
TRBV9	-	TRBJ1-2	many	CASSPTGQTNYGYTF	TGTGCCAGCAGCCCTACGGGACAAACTAACTATGGCTACACCTTC
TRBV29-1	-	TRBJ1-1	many	CSVGEGVNTEAFF	TGCAGCGTTGGAGAGGGGGTGAACACTGAAGCTTTCTTT
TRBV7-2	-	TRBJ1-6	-	CASSLLPGTLYNSPLHF	TGTGCCAGCAGCTTACTCCCCGGGACGCTCTATAATTCACCCCTCCACTTT
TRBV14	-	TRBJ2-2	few	CASSQVSGSNTGELFF	TGTGCCAGCAGCCAAGTGTCCGGTAGTAACACCGGGGAGCTGTTTTTT
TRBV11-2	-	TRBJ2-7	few	CASTATGTRTYEQYF	TGTGCCAGCACCGCAACCGGGACACGAACCTACGAGCAGTACTTC
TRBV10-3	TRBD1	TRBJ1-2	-	CASKRRDRDSGYTF	TGTGCCAGCAAACGCCGGGACAGGGATTCTGGCTACACCTTC
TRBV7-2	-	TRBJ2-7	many	CASSLAGSYEQYF	TGTGCCAGCAGCTTAGCGGGCTCCTACGAGCAGTACTTC
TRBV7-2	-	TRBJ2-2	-	CASRGGGSGTGELFF	TGTGCCAGCAGAGGGGGGGGTAGCGGCACCGGGGAGCTGTTTTTT
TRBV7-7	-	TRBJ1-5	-	CASSSGPGETQHF	TGTGCTAGCAGCTCGGGACCGGGAGAGACCCAGCATTTT
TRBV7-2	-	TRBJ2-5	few	CASSLLLGRETQYF	TGTGCCAGCAGCTTGCTACTTGGTCGAGAGACCCAGTACTTC
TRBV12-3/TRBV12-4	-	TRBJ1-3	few	CASSVTRNAISGNTIYF	TGTGCCAGCAGTGTAACCAGAAATGCGATCTCTGGAAACACCATATATTTT